This entry lists 9 T cell receptor beta chains sequenced from one sample in a study of blood T cell repertoires in COVID-19. Libraries were prepared by immunoSEQ multiplex PCR; TCRdb keeps only in-frame clonotypes and omits some of them. Of around 250,000 clones listed, roughly nine tenths are singletons. Sequencing input: PBMCs or T cells enriched from blood (not recorded which). The receptors come from a human donor in a cohort exposed to, infected with or recovered from COVID-19 (not recorded which). The donor label of this sample is uncertain.

This clone was seen a single time. The chain has TRBV6-2 or TRBV6-3 and TRBJ2-6; D is possibly TRBD2 (5 bases). CDR1 and CDR2 from the germline V gene are MNHEY and SVGEGT. CDR3 length: 16 amino acids. V lost 6 bases and J 1 base, leaving 13 bases between the germline ends. CDR3 loop: CASSPRGSSGANVLTF. CDR3 nucleotides: TGTGCCAGCAGCCCTCGGGGTAGTTCTGGGGCCAACGTCCTGACTTTC.

The chain couples TRBV30 to TRBJ2-5; D remains unclear. V gave up 3 bases and J gave up 5 bases, with 7 bases separating them. Germline V gene lookup returns CDR1 GTSNPN and CDR2 SVGIG (reference sequence). There are 11 residues in the CDR3. The CDR3 sequence: CAWSSQETQYF. CDR3 in DNA: TGTGCCTGGAGCTCCCAGGAGACCCAGTACTTC.

The rearrangement links TRBV24-1 to TRBJ2-5, with 15 bases identical to TRBD2. Germline V CDR1 and CDR2: KGHDR, SFDVKD. CDR3 length: 18 amino acids. V lost 1 base to trimming and J lost 1 base; unmatched junction nucleotides: 3. As DNA, the CDR3 is TGTGCCACCAGTGATTTCCCGGGACTAGCGGGGGGCCAAGAGACCCAGTACTTC. Translating it yields CATSDFPGLAGGQETQYF.

The gene calls are TRBV6-5 and TRBJ2-7; 10 nucleotides match TRBD1. V gave up 6 bases and J gave up 4 bases; unmatched junction bases: 3. Germline lookup yields CDR1 MNHEY and CDR2 SVGAGI. The CDR3 covers 13 residues. The CDR3 region has the DNA TGTGCCAGCAGCCTGGGACAGGGGTACGAGCAGTACTTC. Translation: CASSLGQGYEQYF.

V is TRBV27 and J is TRBJ2-3, with TRBD2 identical over 9 bases. Germline V lookup: CDR1 MNHEY, CDR2 SMNVEV (reference sequence). The V and J ends lost 3 bases and 6 bases, in that order; junction bases with no gene match: 13. The CDR3 extends over 17 amino acids. The CDR3 coding sequence is TGTGCCAGCAGTTTGGCCCACGAGACTAGCGGCAGGGATACGCAGTATTTT. Its protein product is CASSLAHETSGRDTQYF.

The chain links TRBV5-1 to TRBJ2-1, with TRBD1 identical over 10 bases. The CDR3 totals 15 residues. Germline lookup yields CDR1 SGHRS and CDR2 YFSETQ. V lost 4 bases to trimming and J lost 6 bases; unmatched junction nucleotides: 7. CDR3 DNA sequence: TGCGCCAGCAGCGTGGAGGGACAGGGGAGCAATGAGCAGTTCTTC. Its translation: CASSVEGQGSNEQFF. Full variable domain (remainder filled in from reference TRBV5-1 and TRBJ2-1): KAGVTQTPRYLIKTRGQQVTLSCSPISGHRSVSWYQQTPGQGLQFLFEYFSETQRNKGNFPGRFSGRQFSNSRSEMNVSTLELGDSALYLCASSVEGQGSNEQFFGPGTRLTVL.

The chain links TRBV10-2 to TRBJ2-2; D remains ambiguous. V shed 8 bases and J shed 6 bases, with 16 bases lying between them. The V gene's germline CDR1 is WSHSY and CDR2 SAAADI. The CDR3 extends over 14 amino acids. The CDR3 region has the DNA TGCGCCAGCCGAGAGGTCCCCTCGGCCGGGGAGCTGTTTTTT. Its protein is CASREVPSAGELFF.

The chain couples TRBV4-3 to TRBJ2-5, with a possible D match to TRBD2 (7 bases). Trimming pared 2 bases from V and 0 bases from J, leaving 13 bases between. CDR1 is LGHNA and CDR2 is YSLEER in the germline V gene. This CDR3 is built from 16 residues. CDR3 coding DNA: TGCGCCAGCAGCCAATCAAGGGGGGGGGACCAAGAGACCCAGTACTTC. It specifies CASSQSRGGDQETQYF.

The chain has TRBV5-5 and TRBJ1-1; D remains ambiguous. The germline V gene has CDR1 SGHKS and CDR2 YYEKEE (reference sequence). The CDR3 covers 15 residues. V was clipped by 1 base and J by 1 base, with 11 bases between them. CDR3 DNA sequence: TGTGCCAGCAGCTTGTTGGAGGGCACGAACACTGAAGCTTTCTTT. Translated, it gives CASSLLEGTNTEAFF.